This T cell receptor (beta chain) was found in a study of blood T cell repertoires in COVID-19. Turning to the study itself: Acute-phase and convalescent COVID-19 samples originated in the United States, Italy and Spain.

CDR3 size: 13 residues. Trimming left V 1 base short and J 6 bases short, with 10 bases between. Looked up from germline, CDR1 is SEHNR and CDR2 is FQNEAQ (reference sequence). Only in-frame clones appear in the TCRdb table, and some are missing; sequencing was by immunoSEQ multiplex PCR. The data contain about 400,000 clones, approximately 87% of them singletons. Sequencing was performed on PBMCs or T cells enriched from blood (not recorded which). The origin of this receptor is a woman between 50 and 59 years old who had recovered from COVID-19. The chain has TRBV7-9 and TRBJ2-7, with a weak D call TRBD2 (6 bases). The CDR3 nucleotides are TGTGCCAGCAGCTTAGTTTCCGGGAGCGAGCAGTACTTC. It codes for CASSLVSGSEQYF.